The 20 T cell receptor beta chains below all came from one sample that was sequenced in a study of shared clonotypes between healthy human individuals. CD8 cells regarded as naive lacked CD45RO, were positively chosen for CCR7, and omitted terminally differentiated effector memory CD45RA+ cells. Libraries were prepared by immunoSEQ multiplex PCR; TCRdb keeps only in-frame clonotypes and omits some of them. The sample gives about 2 million clones, just under 95% of which show up once; around 1.2% is in the top ten. Material: naive CD8+ T cells sorted from blood. The source of these receptors is a man between 18 and 29 years old in good health.

Only one count was recorded for this clone. The chain employs TRBV6-5 and TRBJ2-1; maybe TRBD1 (5 bases). Looked up from germline, CDR1 is MNHEY and CDR2 is SVGAGI. The V end was cut by 5 bases, the J end by 4 bases, with 12 bases between. This CDR3 region has 14 residues. The DNA for the CDR3 is TGTGCCAGCAGTCCTTACGGACAATACAATGAGCAGTTCTTC. This sequence encodes CASSPYGQYNEQFF.

DNA for the CDR3: TGTGCCAGCAGTGACCCCAGCCGGCCCTACGAGCAGTACTTC. Amino acids: CASSDPSRPYEQYF. The chain is built from TRBV25-1 and TRBJ2-7; D uncertain. The V end lost 3 bases, the J end lost 2 bases, and 11 bases lay between the germline ends. Germline CDR1 and CDR2: MGHDK and SYGVNS. This CDR3 has 14 residues.

This clone was found once. J is TRBJ2-3 and V is TRBV28, with 9 bases identical to TRBD2. The CDR3 has 15 amino acids. The junction had 3 bases not matched to a gene; V was cut back by 5 bases and J by 0 bases. The germline V gene has CDR1 MDHEN and CDR2 SYDVKM. The CDR3 DNA reads TGTGCCAGCAGTGAGCGGGGGGCGAGCACAGATACGCAGTATTTT. This sequence encodes CASSERGASTDTQYF.

V is TRBV4-2 and J is TRBJ2-7; maybe TRBD2 (6 bases). From germline, CDR1 is LGHNA and CDR2 YNFKEQ. The CDR3 loop spans 16 amino acids. Trimming took 0 bases from V and 0 from J, leaving 12 bases between them. The CDR3 DNA is TGTGCCAGCAGCCAAGAATGGGACTCTCTCTCCTACGAGCAGTACTTC. Translated, it gives CASSQEWDSLSYEQYF.

This clone is a singleton in its sample. The V gene is TRBV4-3, the J gene TRBJ2-7; D uncertain. The CDR3 is 15 amino acids. V dropped 0 bases and J dropped 0 bases, with 9 bases sitting between them. The germline gives CDR1 LGHNA, CDR2 YSLEER. The CDR3 region is CASSQDLRLSYEQYF. CDR3 DNA: TGCGCCAGCAGCCAAGACCTACGCCTCTCCTACGAGCAGTACTTC.

The V gene is TRBV6-1, the J gene TRBJ1-5; D might be TRBD1 (5 bases). This CDR3 comprises 16 residues. The germline CDR1 and CDR2 sequences are MNHNS and SASEGT. With 4 bases removed from V and 1 base from J, the gap between germline ends came to 14 bases. CDR3 sequence: CASSAKIQGSNQPQHF. In DNA form, the CDR3 reads TGTGCCAGCAGTGCCAAAATCCAGGGAAGCAATCAGCCCCAGCATTTT.

V usage is TRBV5-6 and J usage is TRBJ2-1; D might be TRBD2 (6 bases). The V gene lost 6 bases and the J gene lost 2 bases, with 12 bases spanning the gap. Germline V CDR1 and CDR2: SGHDT, YYEEEE. This CDR3 has 14 amino acids. The CDR3 loop is CASTGTETYNEQFF. CDR3 in DNA: TGTGCCAGCACCGGGACTGAAACCTACAATGAGCAGTTCTTC. Full variable domain (missing parts from reference TRBV5-6 and TRBJ2-1): DAGVTQSPTHLIKTRGQQVTLRCSPKSGHDTVSWYQQALGQGPQFIFQYYEEEERQRGNFPDRFSGHQFPNYSSELNVNALLLGDSALYLCASTGTETYNEQFFGPGTRLTVL.

The V gene is TRBV2, the J gene TRBJ1-2, with D perhaps matching TRBD1 (5 bases). V was shortened by 6 bases and J by 4 bases, with 15 bases between the two germline ends. Per the germline V gene, CDR1 is SNHLY and CDR2 is FYNNEI. The CDR3 covers 14 residues. The CDR3 spells CASSQGGVGYGYTF. Written as DNA, the CDR3 is TGTGCCAGCAGCCAGGGTGGGGTCGGCTATGGCTACACCTTC.

This clone was observed a single time. V usage is TRBV11-2 and J usage is TRBJ2-7, with 7 bases fitting TRBD2. The germline gives CDR1 SGHAT, CDR2 FQNNGV. CDR3 size: 13 residues. The ends lost 4 bases at V and 3 bases at J; junction bases unmatched: 3. The CDR3 sequence is CASSWDYLYEQYF. The CDR3 bases are TGTGCCAGCAGCTGGGACTATCTCTACGAGCAGTACTTC.

For the CDR3, the DNA is TGTGCCAGCAGTATCTCCGGGGAGCTGTTTTTT. The encoded protein is CASSISGELFF. This chain connects TRBV14 to TRBJ2-2, with D uncertain. This CDR3 is 11 amino acids long. Trimming cost V 6 bases and J 6 bases, with 5 bases left between them. CDR1 and CDR2 from the germline V gene are SGHDN and FVKESK.

The chain recombines TRBV7-8 with TRBJ2-1; D remains unclear. Germline assignment: CDR1 SGHVS and CDR2 FQNEAQ. CDR3 length: 16 amino acids. V was pared by 7 bases and J by 10 bases, with 26 bases between. The CDR3 reads CASTPVVNPPNAEQFF. The DNA of the CDR3 is TGTGCCAGCACCCCAGTTGTTAACCCCCCTAATGCGGAGCAGTTCTTC. The full variable domain, with the rest looked up from reference TRBV7-8 and TRBJ2-1, is GAGVSQSPRYKVAKRGQDVALRCDPISGHVSLFWYQQALGQGPEFLTYFQNEAQLDKSGLPSDRFFAERPEGSVSTLKIQRTQQEDSAVYLCASTPVVNPPNAEQFFGPGTRLTVL.

J is TRBJ1-2 and V is TRBV5-4; 9 nucleotides agree with TRBD1. CDR3 length: 14 amino acids. Losses at the gene ends were 3 bases for V and 8 bases for J; bases not matched to a gene: 8. The germline CDR1 and CDR2 sequences are SGHNT and YYREEE (reference sequence). CDR3 region: CASSYETGGNGYTF. DNA of the CDR3: TGTGCCAGCAGCTACGAGACAGGGGGGAACGGCTACACCTTC.

This sequence joins TRBV4-3 and TRBJ2-7; the D gene is possibly TRBD2 (6 bases). CDR3 length: 16 residues. Germline CDR1 reads LGHNA; CDR2 reads YSLEER. Between the trimmed V and J ends, which lost 3 bases and 0 bases, there was a span of 15 bases. CDR3 in DNA: TGCGCCAGCAGCCACCGACTAGAAGGGGACTCCTACGAGCAGTACTTC. It yields the protein CASSHRLEGDSYEQYF.

This clone was seen more than once but under ten times. The V and J genes are TRBV28 and TRBJ1-3; D unclear. Germline lookup yields CDR1 MDHEN and CDR2 SYDVKM. The V and J ends lost 5 bases and 2 bases respectively, with 10 bases between them. CDR3 length equals 14 residues. CDR3 in amino acids: CASSPLATGNTIYF. DNA for the CDR3: TGTGCCAGCAGTCCTCTGGCAACTGGAAACACCATATATTTT.

The chain combines TRBV2 with TRBJ2-3; TRBD2 matches 9 bases. Germline lookup yields CDR1 SNHLY and CDR2 FYNNEI. The CDR3 contains 17 residues. The V and J ends lost 4 bases and 1 base, in that order; junction bases with no gene match: 9. The CDR3 coding sequence is TGTGCCAGCAGTGTGGGTAGCGGGGGAAAGGGCACAGATACGCAGTATTTT. Residues: CASSVGSGGKGTDTQYF.

CDR3 sequence reads: CSARIVSEQYF. The CDR3 bases are TGCAGTGCTAGAATCGTCTCCGAGCAGTACTTC. The chain recombines TRBV20-1 with TRBJ2-7; D gene ambiguous. This CDR3 comprises 11 residues. V lost 2 bases, J lost 6 bases, and 8 bases lay in between. The germline CDR1 and CDR2 sequences are DFQATT and SNEGSKA (reference sequence).

The V call is TRBV5-8, the J call TRBJ1-1; a possible D gene is TRBD1 (5 bases). The CDR3 is made up of 12 amino acids. The V gene's germline CDR1 is SGHTS and CDR2 YDEGEE. V was trimmed by 10 bases and J by 9 bases, leaving 19 bases between them. This CDR3 reads CAFMWGVYKAFF. CDR3 DNA: TGTGCCTTCATGTGGGGGGTGTACAAAGCTTTCTTT.

V is TRBV11-2 and J is TRBJ2-1; 10 bases are shared with TRBD2. Germline V CDR1 and CDR2: SGHAT, FQNNGV. V shed 2 bases and J 4 bases; nucleotides not matched to a gene: 8. The CDR3 is made up of 17 amino acids. CDR3 coding DNA: TGTGCCAGCAGCTTATTCCCTAGCGGGGGCCATTACAATGAGCAGTTCTTC. Encoded protein: CASSLFPSGGHYNEQFF.

The gene calls are TRBV30 and TRBJ1-1; no definite D call. Trimming took 2 bases from V and 6 from J, leaving 13 bases between them. The CDR3 runs 13 residues. Germline V gene data show CDR1 as GTSNPN and CDR2 as SVGIG (reference sequence). The CDR3 DNA follows: TGTGCCTGGAGTCAAGTGGATGGCTCTGAAGCTTTCTTT. Translating it yields CAWSQVDGSEAFF.

The genes are TRBV29-1 and TRBJ1-3; TRBD1 is a possible D gene (5 bases). Per the germline V gene, CDR1 is SQVTM and CDR2 is ANQGSEA. CDR3 size: 14 residues. Trimming pared 7 bases from V and 2 bases from J, leaving 15 bases between. The CDR3 protein is CSAWGRFTGNTIYF. CDR3 DNA: TGCAGCGCCTGGGGCCGGTTCACTGGAAACACCATATATTTT. The variable domain in full, completed from reference TRBV29-1 and TRBJ1-3, reads SAVISQKPSRDICQRGTSLTIQCQVDSQVTMMFWYRQQPGQSLTLIATANQGSEATYESGFVIDKFPISRPNLTFSTLTVSNMSPEDSSIYLCSAWGRFTGNTIYFGEGSWLTVV.